This note documents a single TCR beta chain sequence. This entry comes from a study of blood T cells in healthy people across ages. The study drew donors from healthy Caucasian individuals in Russia aged about 6 to 100. Together with a sample-barcoded 5' primer, a J-beta primer mix was included in a second PCR lasting about 6 to 11 cycles. TCRdb independently ran MiXCR on the 5' RACE reads; one entry per CDR3 protein. The sample carries approximately 800,000 distinct CDR3 sequences, around 24% recorded once. The sample was also reused in another study, on T cells of mothers and their children. That source notes: According to the study, all extracted RNA entered cDNA synthesis at 1.5 ug per 15 ul.

The sequencing sample was made of blood. This receptor was identified in a boy aged 10-17 years in good health.

CDR3 residues: CASSLRGAGGNVYEQYF. The CDR3 region has the DNA TGTGCCAGCAGCTTAAGGGGGGCAGGGGGGAATGTCTACGAGCAGTACTTC. The chain uses TRBV7-6 and TRBJ2-7; possibly TRBD1 for D (7 bases). The CDR3 consists of 17 residues. In germline, CDR1 is SGHVS, CDR2 FNYEAQ. Trimming took 2 bases from V and 3 from J, leaving 20 bases between them.